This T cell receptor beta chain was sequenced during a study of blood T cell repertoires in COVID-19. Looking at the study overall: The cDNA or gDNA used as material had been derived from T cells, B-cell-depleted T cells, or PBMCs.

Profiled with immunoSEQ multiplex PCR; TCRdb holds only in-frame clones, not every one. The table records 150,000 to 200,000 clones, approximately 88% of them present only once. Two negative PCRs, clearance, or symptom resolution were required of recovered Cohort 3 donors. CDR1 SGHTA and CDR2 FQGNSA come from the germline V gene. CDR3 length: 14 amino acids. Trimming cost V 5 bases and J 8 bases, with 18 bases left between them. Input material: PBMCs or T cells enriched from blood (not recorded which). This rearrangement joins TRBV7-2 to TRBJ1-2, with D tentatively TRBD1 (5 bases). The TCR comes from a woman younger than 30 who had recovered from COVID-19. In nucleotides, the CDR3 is TGTGCCAGCAGCCCAGGGAGGGCGCCGCAGGGCTACACCTTC. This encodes CASSPGRAPQGYTF.